One sample yielded the 22 T cell receptor beta chains listed below, sequenced in a study of cytomegalovirus exposure and HLA in healthy donors (dated by TCRdb to 2017 to 2019). Library generation was performed with the immunoSEQ multiplex PCR assay. For the multiplex PCR, a mixture combining 60 forward primers for TCR Vbeta segments and 13 reverse primers for TCR Jbeta segments was used. Drawn from immuneACCESS, this table holds only the in-frame rearrangements with V and J called that TCRdb kept. Clones are partly lost; checked studies trace under half to an unresolved V gene and leave the rest unexplained. The table for this sample lists 120,000 or so clones; roughly 10% of them were counted only once. The ten biggest clones cover around 4.6% of the sample. Sequenced material: PBMCs. These receptors all stem from a woman aged 18-29 years in good health and CMV-seropositive.

The chain combines TRBV14 with TRBJ1-2; TRBD1 agrees at 7 bases. The CDR3 loop spans 14 amino acids. Germline trimming cut 0 bases from V and 5 bases from J; bases unmatched to any gene: 3. The germline V gene has CDR1 SGHDN and CDR2 FVKESK. In DNA form, the CDR3 reads TGTGCCAGCAGCCAAGATCAGGGGGATTATGGCTACACCTTC. The encoded protein is CASSQDQGDYGYTF.

This clone was recorded a few times. This rearrangement joins TRBV7-9 to TRBJ1-1, with D possibly TRBD1 on 6 matching bases. The length of the CDR3 is 18 residues. Trimming took off 3 bases at V and 4 bases at J, with 24 bases between the two ends. The germline V gene has CDR1 SEHNR and CDR2 FQNEAQ (reference sequence). This CDR3 is CASSFRYREGSLSTEAFF. The CDR3, as DNA: TGTGCCAGCAGCTTTCGGTACAGGGAGGGTTCACTGAGCACTGAAGCTTTCTTT.

This clone showed up just a few times. The CDR3 DNA sequence: TGTGCCAGCAGCTTAGCCTCCCCTGAAGCTTTCTTT. Protein product: CASSLASPEAFF. The chain links TRBV7-9 to TRBJ1-1; D ambiguous. V lost 0 bases and J 6 bases, leaving 5 bases between the germline ends. Germline V gene data show CDR1 as SEHNR and CDR2 as FQNEAQ (reference sequence). The CDR3 length is 12 residues.

The chain employs TRBV2 and TRBJ1-1; 7 bases are a match to TRBD1. The CDR3 has 14 amino acids. V was clipped by 6 bases and J by 1 base; unmatched bases: 5. Germline V gene lookup returns CDR1 SNHLY and CDR2 FYNNEI. DNA of the CDR3: TGTGCCAGCAGATCGGGACAGCAGAACACTGAAGCTTTCTTT. As protein: CASRSGQQNTEAFF.

The CDR3 DNA reads TGCGCCAGCAGCTTAGAGCCCATGAACACTGAAGCTTTCTTT. Its protein product is CASSLEPMNTEAFF. The chain has TRBV5-1 and TRBJ1-1; D remains ambiguous. Trimming removed 2 bases at V and 0 bases at J, with 8 bases between. The CDR3 is made up of 14 amino acids. Germline lookup yields CDR1 SGHRS and CDR2 YFSETQ.

This clone was found a few times. V gene TRBV6-1 combines with J gene TRBJ2-1, with TRBD2 matching over 14 bases. Trimming removed 6 bases from V and 8 bases from J; junction bases left unmatched: 12. Germline loops: CDR1 MNHNS, CDR2 SASEGT. This CDR3 contains 17 residues. The CDR3, as DNA: TGTGCCAGCAGAGAACGACTAGCGGGAGGGCCCACGGATGAGCAGTTCTTC. This codes for CASRERLAGGPTDEQFF.

This clone was recorded many times. This chain joins TRBV6-1 and TRBJ2-7; 7 bases match TRBD2. The trim removed 7 bases at V and 3 bases at J, leaving 6 bases unmatched. The length of the CDR3 is 13 residues. Germline-derived CDR1 and CDR2 are MNHNS and SASEGT. CDR3 protein: CASTGWEGYEQYF. The CDR3 DNA follows: TGTGCCAGCACGGGGTGGGAGGGCTACGAGCAGTACTTC.

V is TRBV7-2 and J is TRBJ1-5; tentatively, D is TRBD1 (5 bases). This CDR3 is 12 amino acids long. Germline CDR1 and CDR2: SGHTA and FQGNSA. V lost 5 bases and J lost 8, with 10 bases in between. CDR3 residues: CASSQGVEPQHF. The CDR3 DNA reads TGTGCCAGCAGCCAAGGGGTTGAGCCCCAGCATTTT.

This rearrangement joins TRBV7-2 to TRBJ2-7, with 8 bases that match TRBD2. The end of the DNA is better explained by TRBJ2-1, so the J call may be wrong. The length of the CDR3 is 15 residues. Per germline, CDR1 SGHTA and CDR2 FQGNSA. CDR3 loop: CASSLAVAGKYEQFF. The CDR3 DNA reads as TGTGCCAGCAGCTTAGCGGTAGCGGGAAAGTACGAGCAGTTCTTC.

This clone appeared a few times. The CDR3 here is CSVEGFTGKEDTQYF. The CDR3 nucleotides read TGCAGCGTTGAAGGGTTTACAGGGAAGGAGGATACGCAGTATTTT. The chain carries TRBV29-1 and TRBJ2-3; possible D gene TRBD1, 6 bases. The germline V gene has CDR1 SQVTM and CDR2 ANQGSEA. V was cut by 1 base and J by 6 bases, with 17 bases left in between. This CDR3 comprises 15 residues.

This clone has more than one count but fewer than ten. The chain couples TRBV4-2 to TRBJ1-1; TRBD1 agrees at 7 bases. V shed 0 bases and J 1 base; nucleotides not matched to a gene: 11. This CDR3 is built from 18 residues. CDR1 is LGHNA and CDR2 is YNFKEQ in the germline V gene. CDR3 bases: TGTGCCAGCAGCCAAGATCTAATCCCCGGGACAGCGAACACTGAAGCTTTCTTT. Translating it yields CASSQDLIPGTANTEAFF.

The chain has TRBV29-1 and TRBJ1-1; 7 nucleotides line up with TRBD1. The trim removed 3 bases at V and 0 bases at J, leaving 1 base unmatched. Per the germline V gene, CDR1 is SQVTM and CDR2 is ANQGSEA. This CDR3 contains 13 residues. The CDR3 loop is CSVEGQLNTEAFF. DNA for the CDR3: TGCAGCGTTGAGGGACAGTTGAACACTGAAGCTTTCTTT.

The sample holds a few counts of this clone. The V and J genes are TRBV19 and TRBJ2-1; D possibly corresponds to TRBD1 (5 bases). Trimming pared 7 bases from V and 5 bases from J, leaving 15 bases between. This CDR3 contains 14 residues. The germline gives CDR1 LNHDA, CDR2 SQIVND (reference sequence). The CDR3 protein is CASTRDSQDNEQFF. The CDR3 bases are TGTGCCAGTACTAGAGACAGCCAGGACAATGAGCAGTTCTTC.

In this sample, this clone turned up a few times. This chain uses TRBV5-4 with TRBJ1-1, with unresolved D. The germline CDR1 and CDR2 sequences are SGHNT and YYREEE (reference sequence). Trimming pared 5 bases from V and 3 bases from J, leaving 11 bases between. The CDR3 runs to 13 residues. CDR3 in amino acids: CASRLDWYTEAFF. CDR3 bases: TGTGCCAGCAGACTGGACTGGTACACTGAAGCTTTCTTT.

This clone was observed a few times. This sequence joins TRBV19 and TRBJ2-7, with D possibly matching TRBD2 (5 bases). The germline gives CDR1 LNHDA, CDR2 SQIVND (reference sequence). The CDR3 has 11 residues. The V end lost 6 bases, the J end lost 5 bases, and 8 bases lay between the germline ends. Here the CDR3 reads CASRRAHEQYF. In nucleotides, the CDR3 is TGTGCCAGTAGGAGGGCCCACGAGCAGTACTTC.

The chain uses TRBV4-1 and TRBJ1-6; D perhaps matches TRBD1 (6 bases). V shed 2 bases and J shed 7 bases, with 21 bases lying between them. Germline CDR1 reads MGHRA; CDR2 reads YSYEKL. The CDR3 spans 18 residues. For the CDR3, the DNA is TGCGCCAGCAGCCAACAACCTCAGGGGCCCATTTCGAATTCACCCCTCCACTTT. Encoded protein: CASSQQPQGPISNSPLHF.

This clone was observed a few times. The chain uses TRBV6-1 and TRBJ1-5; D unresolved. Germline CDR1 is MNHNS and CDR2 is SASEGT. This CDR3 region has 13 residues. V lost 7 bases and J 9 bases, leaving 16 bases between the germline ends. As DNA, the CDR3 is TGTGCCAGCACCCCCACTCCCGGTTCGCCCCAGCATTTT. Residues: CASTPTPGSPQHF.

This clone was picked up a small number of times. The chain is built from TRBV27 and TRBJ2-7; TRBD1 matches at 8 bases. V lost 5 bases to trimming and J lost 4 bases; unmatched junction nucleotides: 7. CDR1 is MNHEY and CDR2 is SMNVEV in the germline V gene (reference sequence). The CDR3 loop spans 14 amino acids. As DNA, the CDR3 is TGTGCCAGCAGTCCCCGACAGGGGAGTTACGAGCAGTACTTC. Its translation is CASSPRQGSYEQYF.

This rearrangement joins TRBV28 to TRBJ2-6; D possibly corresponds to TRBD1 (6 bases). Germline CDR1 reads MDHEN; CDR2 reads SYDVKM. The CDR3 is 13 residues long. The ends were cut back, 7 bases at V and 12 bases at J, with 16 bases in the middle. This CDR3 is CASKVGATSVLTF. As DNA, the CDR3 is TGTGCCAGCAAGGTGGGGGCCACATCCGTCCTGACTTTC.

The chain recombines TRBV7-2 with TRBJ1-1; D might be TRBD1 (6 bases). V lost 5 bases and J lost 1, with 14 bases in between. Germline CDR1 is SGHTA and CDR2 is FQGNSA. This CDR3 is 15 amino acids long. The DNA of the CDR3 is TGTGCCAGCAGCCCCCCTCGGACAGCGAACACTGAAGCTTTCTTT. Translated: CASSPPRTANTEAFF. The variable domain in full, with the rest retrieved from reference TRBV7-2 and TRBJ1-1, is GAGVSQSPSNKVTEKGKDVELRCDPISGHTALYWYRQSLGQGLEFLIYFQGNSAPDKSGLPSDRFSAERTGGSVSTLTIQRTQQEDSAVYLCASSPPRTANTEAFFGQGTRLTVV.

The chain employs TRBV11-3 and TRBJ1-4, with D possibly being TRBD1 (5 bases). V lost 1 base and J 6 bases, leaving 15 bases between the germline ends. CDR3 length: 16 residues. Germline V gene data show CDR1 as SGHNT and CDR2 as YENEEA. The CDR3 is CASSLGSRAEDEKLFF. Here the CDR3 DNA reads TGTGCCAGCAGCTTAGGAAGCAGGGCTGAGGATGAAAAACTGTTTTTT.

This clone was counted a few times. The chain has TRBV30 and TRBJ2-7; possible D gene TRBD1, 6 bases. Germline CDR1 GTSNPN, CDR2 SVGIG (reference sequence). CDR3 size: 16 residues. Trimming cost V 0 bases and J 2 bases, with 17 bases left between them. The CDR3 DNA reads TGTGCCTGGAGTGTACTTGAGGCAGGGGCAACCTACGAGCAGTACTTC. The encoded protein is CAWSVLEAGATYEQYF.